The T cell receptor (beta chain) described here comes from a study of OX40 agonist ivuxolimab in advanced cancers. Study context: Administration of intravenous ivuxolimab to patients occurred every 2 weeks at 0.01 to 10 mg/kg. Head and neck, renal cell, melanoma or hepatocellular carcinoma were the cancers that dose-escalation patients had. Of the participants, 35% to 50% had some prior anti-PD-1, anti-PD-L1 or anti-CTLA-4 therapy, which was allowed.

Individuals having autoimmune disease history or systemic immunosuppression were not enrolled. The trim removed 5 bases at V and 6 bases at J, leaving 9 bases unmatched. This CDR3 comprises 14 residues. The V gene's germline CDR1 is LNHDA and CDR2 SQIVND (reference sequence). This table comes from immunoSEQ multiplex PCR, and its TCRdb copy is limited to in-frame clones, with some not included. The sample has approximately 69,000 clones, roughly 90% seen once. The sequence was collected from an adult with an advanced solid tumor such as melanoma, head and neck, liver or kidney cancer. The chain employs TRBV19 and TRBJ2-7; 8 bases line up with TRBD1. The input for sequencing was CD4+ or CD8+ T cells sorted from blood, taken in a trial of the OX40 agonist ivuxolimab. The CDR3 spells CASSPLGQGLEQYF. CDR3 sequence (DNA): TGTGCCAGTAGTCCCCTAGGACAGGGCCTCGAGCAGTACTTC.